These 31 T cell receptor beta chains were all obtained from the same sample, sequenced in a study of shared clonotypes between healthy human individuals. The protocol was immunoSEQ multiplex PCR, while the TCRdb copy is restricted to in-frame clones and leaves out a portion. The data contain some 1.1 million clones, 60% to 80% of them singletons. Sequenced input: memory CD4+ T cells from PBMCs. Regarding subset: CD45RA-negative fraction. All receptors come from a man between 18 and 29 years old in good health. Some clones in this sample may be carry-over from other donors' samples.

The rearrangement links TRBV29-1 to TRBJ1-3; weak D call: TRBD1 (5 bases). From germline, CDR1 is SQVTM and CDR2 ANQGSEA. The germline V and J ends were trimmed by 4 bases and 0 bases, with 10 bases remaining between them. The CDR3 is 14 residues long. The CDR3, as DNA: TGCAGCGTTGCCGGGACCGGCTCTGGAAACACCATATATTTT. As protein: CSVAGTGSGNTIYF.

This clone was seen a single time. The CDR3 sequence: CASSPGLAPYNEQFF. In nucleotides, the CDR3 is TGCGCCAGCAGCCCGGGACTAGCGCCTTACAATGAGCAGTTCTTC. This chain connects TRBV4-1 to TRBJ2-1; TRBD2 agrees at 10 bases. This CDR3 has 15 amino acids. Germline V gene data show CDR1 as MGHRA and CDR2 as YSYEKL. The V segment lost 4 bases and the J segment 4 bases; nucleotides outside the gene matches: 4.

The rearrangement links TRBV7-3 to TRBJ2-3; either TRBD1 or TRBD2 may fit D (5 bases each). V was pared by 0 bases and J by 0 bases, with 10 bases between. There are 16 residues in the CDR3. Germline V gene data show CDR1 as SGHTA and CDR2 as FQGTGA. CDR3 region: CASSLTGRSSTDTQYF. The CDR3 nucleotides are TGTGCCAGCAGCTTAACGGGACGGTCTAGCACAGATACGCAGTATTTT.

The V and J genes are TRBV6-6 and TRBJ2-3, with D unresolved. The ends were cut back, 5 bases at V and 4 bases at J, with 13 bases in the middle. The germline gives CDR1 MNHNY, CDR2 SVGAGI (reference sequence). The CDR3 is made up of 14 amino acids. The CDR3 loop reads CASSSIENADTQYF. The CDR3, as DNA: TGTGCCAGCAGTAGCATTGAGAACGCAGATACGCAGTATTTT.

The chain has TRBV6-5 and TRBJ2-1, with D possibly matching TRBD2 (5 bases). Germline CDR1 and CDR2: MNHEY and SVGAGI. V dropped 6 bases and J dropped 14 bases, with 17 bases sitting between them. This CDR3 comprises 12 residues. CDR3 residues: CASSGETSLKFF. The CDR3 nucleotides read TGTGCCAGCAGCGGGGAAACTAGTTTGAAGTTCTTC.

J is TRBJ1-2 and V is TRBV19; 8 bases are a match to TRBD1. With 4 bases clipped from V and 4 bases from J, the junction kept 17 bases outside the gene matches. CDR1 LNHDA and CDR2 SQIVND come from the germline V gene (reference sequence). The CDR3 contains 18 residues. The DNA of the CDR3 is TGTGCCAGTAGTAAAGCACCATGGACAGGGCCCTCTACCTATGGCTACACCTTC. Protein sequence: CASSKAPWTGPSTYGYTF.

CDR3 residues: CASSPQRQGEEAFF. For the CDR3, the DNA is TGCGCCAGCAGCCCCCAGAGACAGGGAGAAGAAGCTTTCTTT. The chain is built from TRBV5-1 and TRBJ1-1; 7 bases align to TRBD1. Germline V gives CDR1 SGHRS, CDR2 YFSETQ. V trimming: 4 bases; J trimming: 8 bases; junction bases outside the gene matches: 11. The CDR3 contains 14 residues. The full variable domain, in which reference TRBV5-1 and TRBJ1-1 provide the parts outside the CDR3, is KAGVTQTPRYLIKTRGQQVTLSCSPISGHRSVSWYQQTPGQGLQFLFEYFSETQRNKGNFPGRFSGRQFSNSRSEMNVSTLELGDSALYLCASSPQRQGEEAFFGQGTRLTVV.

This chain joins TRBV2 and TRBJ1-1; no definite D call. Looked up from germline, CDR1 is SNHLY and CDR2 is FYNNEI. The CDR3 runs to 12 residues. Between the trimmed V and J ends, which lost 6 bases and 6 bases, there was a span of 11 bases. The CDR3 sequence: CASSLSAAEAFF. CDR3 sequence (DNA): TGTGCCAGCAGCTTATCGGCCGCTGAAGCTTTCTTT.

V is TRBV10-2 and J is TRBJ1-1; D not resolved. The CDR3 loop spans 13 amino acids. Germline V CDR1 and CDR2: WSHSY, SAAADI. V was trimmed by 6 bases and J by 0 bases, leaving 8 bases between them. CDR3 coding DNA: TGCGCCAGCAGCCCCGTGATGAACACTGAAGCTTTCTTT. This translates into CASSPVMNTEAFF.

The CDR3 region has the DNA TGTGCCAGCAGAAAAAGGGTGGATAGGACCAACGAGCAGTACTTC. This encodes CASRKRVDRTNEQYF. V gene TRBV6-6 combines with J gene TRBJ2-7; unclear D gene. CDR1 is MNHNY and CDR2 is SVGAGI in the germline V gene (reference sequence). V lost 6 bases and J lost 5, with 20 bases in between. The CDR3 consists of 15 residues.

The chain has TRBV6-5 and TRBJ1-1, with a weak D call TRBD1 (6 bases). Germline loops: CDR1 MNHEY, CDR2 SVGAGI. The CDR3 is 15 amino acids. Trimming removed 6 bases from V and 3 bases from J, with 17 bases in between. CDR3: CASSLNRVGDTEAFF. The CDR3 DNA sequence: TGTGCCAGCAGCTTAAACAGGGTAGGGGACACTGAAGCTTTCTTT.

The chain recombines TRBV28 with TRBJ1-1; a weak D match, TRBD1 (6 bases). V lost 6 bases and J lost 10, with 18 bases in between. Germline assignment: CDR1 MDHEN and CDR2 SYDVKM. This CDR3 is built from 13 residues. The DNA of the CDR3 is TGTGCCAGCAGCCCAGCAGGGGCCCCCACAGCTTTCTTT. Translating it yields CASSPAGAPTAFF.

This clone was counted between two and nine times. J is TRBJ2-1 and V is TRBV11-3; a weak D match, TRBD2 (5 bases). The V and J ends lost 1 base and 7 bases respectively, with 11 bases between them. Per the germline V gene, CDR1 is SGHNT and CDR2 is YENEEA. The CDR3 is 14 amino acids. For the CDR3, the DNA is TGTGCCAGCAGCTTAGGGGCTAGCAGTAATGAGCAGTTCTTC. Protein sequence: CASSLGASSNEQFF.

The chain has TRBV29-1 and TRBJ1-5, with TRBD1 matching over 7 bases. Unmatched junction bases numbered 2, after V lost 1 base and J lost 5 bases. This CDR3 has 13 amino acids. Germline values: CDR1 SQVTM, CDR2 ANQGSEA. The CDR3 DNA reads TGCAGCGTTGAAGTCACAGGGGATCAGCCCCAGCATTTT. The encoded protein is CSVEVTGDQPQHF. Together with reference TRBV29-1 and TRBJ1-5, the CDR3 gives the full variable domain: SAVISQKPSRDICQRGTSLTIQCQVDSQVTMMFWYRQQPGQSLTLIATANQGSEATYESGFVIDKFPISRPNLTFSTLTVSNMSPEDSSIYLCSVEVTGDQPQHFGDGTRLSIL.

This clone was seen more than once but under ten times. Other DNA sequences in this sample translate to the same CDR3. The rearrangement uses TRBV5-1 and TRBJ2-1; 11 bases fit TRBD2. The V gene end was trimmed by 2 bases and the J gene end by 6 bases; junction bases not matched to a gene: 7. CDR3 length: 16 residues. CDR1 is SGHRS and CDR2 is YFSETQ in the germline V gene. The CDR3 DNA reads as TGCGCCAGCAGCTTACCCACTAGCGGGGGAGGCAATGAGCAGTTCTTC. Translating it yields CASSLPTSGGGNEQFF.

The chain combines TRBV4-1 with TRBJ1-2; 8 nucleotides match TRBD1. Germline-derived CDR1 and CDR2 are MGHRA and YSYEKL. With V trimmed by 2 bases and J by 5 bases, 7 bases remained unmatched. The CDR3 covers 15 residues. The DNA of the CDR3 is TGCGCCAGCAGCCAATTCATGACAGGGGATTATGGCTACACCTTC. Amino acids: CASSQFMTGDYGYTF.

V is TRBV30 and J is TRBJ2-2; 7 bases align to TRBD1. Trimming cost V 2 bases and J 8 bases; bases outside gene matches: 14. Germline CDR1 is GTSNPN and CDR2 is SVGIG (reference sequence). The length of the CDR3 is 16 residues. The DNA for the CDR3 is TGTGCCTGGAGTCCCGGGACAGACTGGATGGCTGGGGAGCTGTTTTTT. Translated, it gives CAWSPGTDWMAGELFF.

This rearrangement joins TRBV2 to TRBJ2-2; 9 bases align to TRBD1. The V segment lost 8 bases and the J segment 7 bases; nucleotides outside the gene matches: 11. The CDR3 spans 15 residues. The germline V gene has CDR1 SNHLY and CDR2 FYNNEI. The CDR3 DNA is TGTGCCAGCTGCTGGGGACAGGGATTTGACGGGGAGCTGTTTTTT. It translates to CASCWGQGFDGELFF.

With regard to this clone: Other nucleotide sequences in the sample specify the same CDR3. The CDR3 spells CASSYDRETQYF. The CDR3 DNA reads TGTGCCAGCAGCTACGACCGAGAGACCCAGTACTTC. The chain uses TRBV2 and TRBJ2-5; D unresolved. V dropped 6 bases and J dropped 4 bases, with 9 bases sitting between them. From germline, CDR1 is SNHLY and CDR2 FYNNEI. The CDR3 has 12 amino acids.

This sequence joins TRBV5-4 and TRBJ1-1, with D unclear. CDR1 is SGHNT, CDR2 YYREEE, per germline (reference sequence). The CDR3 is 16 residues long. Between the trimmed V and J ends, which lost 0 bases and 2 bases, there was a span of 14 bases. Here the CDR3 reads CASSLGGGPGNTEAFF. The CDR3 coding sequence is TGTGCCAGCAGCTTGGGAGGTGGTCCAGGCAACACTGAAGCTTTCTTT. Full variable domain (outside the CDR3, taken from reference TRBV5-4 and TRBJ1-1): ETGVTQSPTHLIKTRGQQVTLRCSSQSGHNTVSWYQQALGQGPQFIFQYYREEENGRGNFPPRFSGLQFPNYSSELNVNALELDDSALYLCASSLGGGPGNTEAFFGQGTRLTVV.

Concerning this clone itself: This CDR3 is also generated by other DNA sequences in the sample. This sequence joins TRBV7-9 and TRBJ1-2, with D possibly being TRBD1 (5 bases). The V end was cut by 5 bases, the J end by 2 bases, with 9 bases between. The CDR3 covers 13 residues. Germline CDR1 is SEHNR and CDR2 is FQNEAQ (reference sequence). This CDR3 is CASSPQGNYGYTF. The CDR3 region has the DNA TGTGCCAGCAGCCCCCAGGGAAACTATGGCTACACCTTC. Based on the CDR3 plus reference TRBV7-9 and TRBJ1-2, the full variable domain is DTGVSQNPRHKITKRGQNVTFRCDPISEHNRLYWYRQTLGQGPEFLTYFQNEAQLEKSRLLSDRFSAERPKGSFSTLEIQRTEQGDSAMYLCASSPQGNYGYTFGSGTRLTVV.

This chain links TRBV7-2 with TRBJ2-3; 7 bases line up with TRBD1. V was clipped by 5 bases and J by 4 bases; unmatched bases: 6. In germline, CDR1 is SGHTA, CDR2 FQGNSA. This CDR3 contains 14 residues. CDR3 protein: CASSRDSSSDTQYF. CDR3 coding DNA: TGTGCCAGCAGCCGGGACAGCTCTTCAGATACGCAGTATTTT.

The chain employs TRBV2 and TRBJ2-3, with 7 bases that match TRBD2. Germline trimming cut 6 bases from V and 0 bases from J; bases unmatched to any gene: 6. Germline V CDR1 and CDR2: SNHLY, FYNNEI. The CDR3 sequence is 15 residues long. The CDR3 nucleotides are TGTGCCAGCAGGGGGAGCGGGAAGAGCACAGATACGCAGTATTTT. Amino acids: CASRGSGKSTDTQYF.

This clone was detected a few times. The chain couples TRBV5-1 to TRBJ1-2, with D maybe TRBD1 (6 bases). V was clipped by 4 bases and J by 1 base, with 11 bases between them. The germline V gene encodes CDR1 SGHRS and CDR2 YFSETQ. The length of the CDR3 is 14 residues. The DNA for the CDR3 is TGCGCCAGCAGCCCGGTGGACAGTAACTATGGCTACACCTTC. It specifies CASSPVDSNYGYTF.

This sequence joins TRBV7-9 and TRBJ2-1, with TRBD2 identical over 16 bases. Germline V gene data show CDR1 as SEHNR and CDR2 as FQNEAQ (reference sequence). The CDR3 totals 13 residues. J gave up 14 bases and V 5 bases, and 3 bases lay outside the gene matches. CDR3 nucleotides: TGTGCCAGCAGCAGAGGGACTAGCGGGAGGGAGTTCTTC. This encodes CASSRGTSGREFF. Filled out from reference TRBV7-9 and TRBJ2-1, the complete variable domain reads DTGVSQNPRHKITKRGQNVTFRCDPISEHNRLYWYRQTLGQGPEFLTYFQNEAQLEKSRLLSDRFSAERPKGSFSTLEIQRTEQGDSAMYLCASSRGTSGREFFGPGTRLTVL.

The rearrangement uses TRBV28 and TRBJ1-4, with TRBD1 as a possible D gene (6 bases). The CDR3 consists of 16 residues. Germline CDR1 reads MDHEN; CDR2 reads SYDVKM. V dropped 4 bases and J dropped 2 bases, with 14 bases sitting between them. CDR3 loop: CASSSGTSGTNEKLFF. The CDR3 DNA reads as TGTGCCAGCAGTTCGGGGACATCCGGTACTAATGAAAAACTGTTTTTT. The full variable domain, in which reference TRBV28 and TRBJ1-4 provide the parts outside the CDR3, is DVKVTQSSRYLVKRTGEKVFLECVQDMDHENMFWYRQDPGLGLRLIYFSYDVKMKEKGDIPEGYSVSREKKERFSLILESASTNQTSMYLCASSSGTSGTNEKLFFGSGTQLSVL.

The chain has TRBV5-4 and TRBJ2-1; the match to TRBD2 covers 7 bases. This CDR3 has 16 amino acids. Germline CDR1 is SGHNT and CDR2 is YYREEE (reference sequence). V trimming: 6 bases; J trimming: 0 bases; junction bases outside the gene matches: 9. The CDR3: CASTQRSGGSYNEQFF. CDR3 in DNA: TGTGCCAGCACCCAACGCTCGGGGGGCTCCTACAATGAGCAGTTCTTC.

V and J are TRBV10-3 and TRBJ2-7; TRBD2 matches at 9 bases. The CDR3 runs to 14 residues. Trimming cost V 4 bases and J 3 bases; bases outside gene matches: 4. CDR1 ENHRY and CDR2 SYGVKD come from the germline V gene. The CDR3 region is CAISGSGRIYEQYF. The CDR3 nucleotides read TGTGCCATCAGTGGTAGCGGGAGAATCTACGAGCAGTACTTC.

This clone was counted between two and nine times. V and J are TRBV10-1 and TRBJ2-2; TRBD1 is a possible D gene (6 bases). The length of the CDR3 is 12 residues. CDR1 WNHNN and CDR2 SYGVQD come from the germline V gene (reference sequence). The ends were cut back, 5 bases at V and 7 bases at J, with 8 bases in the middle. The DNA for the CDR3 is TGCGCCAGCAGTCTGGACAGCGGGGAGCTGTTTTTT. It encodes CASSLDSGELFF.

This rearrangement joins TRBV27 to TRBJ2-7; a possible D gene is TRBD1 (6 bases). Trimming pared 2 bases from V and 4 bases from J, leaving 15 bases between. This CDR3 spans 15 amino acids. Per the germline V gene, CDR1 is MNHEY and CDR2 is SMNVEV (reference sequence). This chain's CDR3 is CASSLMGRGGYEQYF. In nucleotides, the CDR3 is TGTGCCAGCAGTTTAATGGGCAGGGGTGGGTACGAGCAGTACTTC.

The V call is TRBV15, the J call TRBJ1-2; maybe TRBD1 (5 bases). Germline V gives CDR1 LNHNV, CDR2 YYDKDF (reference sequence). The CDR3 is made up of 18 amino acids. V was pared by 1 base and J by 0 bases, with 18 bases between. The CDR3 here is CATSRVPSGTDANYGYTF. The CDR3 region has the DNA TGTGCCACCAGCAGAGTCCCCTCGGGGACCGACGCTAACTATGGCTACACCTTC. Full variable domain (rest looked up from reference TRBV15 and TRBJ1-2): DAMVIQNPRYQVTQFGKPVTLSCSQTLNHNVMYWYQQKSSQAPKLLFHYYDKDFNNEADTPDNFQSRRPNTSFCFLDIRSPGLGDTAMYLCATSRVPSGTDANYGYTFGSGTRLTVV.